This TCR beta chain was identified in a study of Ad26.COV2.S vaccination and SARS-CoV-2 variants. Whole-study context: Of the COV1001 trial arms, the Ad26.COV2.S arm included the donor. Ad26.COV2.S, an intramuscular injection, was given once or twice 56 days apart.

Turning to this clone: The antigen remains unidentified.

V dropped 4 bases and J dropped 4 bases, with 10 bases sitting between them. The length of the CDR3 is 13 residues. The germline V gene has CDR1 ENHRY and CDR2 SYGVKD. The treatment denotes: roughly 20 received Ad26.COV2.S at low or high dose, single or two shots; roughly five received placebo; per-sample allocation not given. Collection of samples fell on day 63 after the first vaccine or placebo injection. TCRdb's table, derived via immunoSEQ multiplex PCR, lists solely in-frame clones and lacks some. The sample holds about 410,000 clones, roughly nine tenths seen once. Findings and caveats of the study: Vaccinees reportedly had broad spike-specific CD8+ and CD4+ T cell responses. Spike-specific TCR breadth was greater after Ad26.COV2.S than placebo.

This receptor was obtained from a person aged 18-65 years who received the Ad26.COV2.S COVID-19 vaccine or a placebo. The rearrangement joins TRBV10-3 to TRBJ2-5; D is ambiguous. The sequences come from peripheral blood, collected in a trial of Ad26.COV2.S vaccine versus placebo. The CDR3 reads CAISASSPETQYF. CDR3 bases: TGTGCCATCAGTGCCAGTAGCCCAGAGACCCAGTACTTC.